One T cell receptor (beta chain) is described in this entry. This sample was included in a study of OX40 agonist ivuxolimab in advanced cancers. On the study more broadly: Patients were dosed with the agonistic anti-OX40 (CD134) antibody ivuxolimab.

Trimming removed 3 bases at V and 7 bases at J, with 6 bases between. The CDR3 runs to 11 residues. CDR1 is MDHEN, CDR2 SYDVKM, per germline. The table came from immunoSEQ multiplex PCR; TCRdb's copy has only in-frame clones and leaves some out. The sample holds some 74,000 clones, 65% to 90% seen once. The chain couples TRBV28 to TRBJ1-1; D remains ambiguous. This specimen was CD4+ or CD8+ T cells sorted from blood, taken in a trial of the OX40 agonist ivuxolimab. This TCR was recovered from an adult with an advanced solid tumor such as melanoma, head and neck, liver or kidney cancer. As DNA, the CDR3 is TGTGCCAGCAGTTTGACCCGTGAAGCTTTCTTT. This translates into CASSLTREAFF. Variable domain in full (rest from reference TRBV28 and TRBJ1-1): DVKVTQSSRYLVKRTGEKVFLECVQDMDHENMFWYRQDPGLGLRLIYFSYDVKMKEKGDIPEGYSVSREKKERFSLILESASTNQTSMYLCASSLTREAFFGQGTRLTVV.